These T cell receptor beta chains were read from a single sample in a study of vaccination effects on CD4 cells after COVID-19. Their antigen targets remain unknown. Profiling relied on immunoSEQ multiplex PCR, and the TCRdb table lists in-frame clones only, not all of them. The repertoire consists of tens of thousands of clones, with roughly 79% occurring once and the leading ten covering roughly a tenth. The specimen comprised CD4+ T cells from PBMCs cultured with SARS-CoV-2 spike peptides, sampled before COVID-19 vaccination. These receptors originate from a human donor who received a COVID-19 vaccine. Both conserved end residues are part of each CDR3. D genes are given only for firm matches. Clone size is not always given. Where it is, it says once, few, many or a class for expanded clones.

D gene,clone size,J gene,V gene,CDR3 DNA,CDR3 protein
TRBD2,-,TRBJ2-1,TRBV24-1,TGTGCCACCAAACCGCCACCCGGGCTAGCGGCCAACAATGAGCAGTTCTTC,CATKPPPGLAANNEQFF
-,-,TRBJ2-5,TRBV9,TGTGCCAGCAGCGCGCAACAGGGTCCAGAGACCCAGTACTTC,CASSAQQGPETQYF
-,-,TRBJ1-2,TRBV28,TGTGCCAGCAGTTTATTGAGGAGTAACTATGGCTACACCTTC,CASSLLRSNYGYTF
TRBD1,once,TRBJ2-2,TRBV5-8,TGTGCCAGCAGCTTAGTGCCAGGGGGCAGATCGACCGGGGAGCTGTTTTTT,CASSLVPGGRSTGELFF
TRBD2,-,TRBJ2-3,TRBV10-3,TGTGCCATCAGCCTACTAGCGGGGAGAATAGATACGCAGTATTTT,CAISLLAGRIDTQYF
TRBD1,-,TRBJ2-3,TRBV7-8,TGTGCCAGCAGCTTATGGGACAGGACAGATACGCAGTATTTT,CASSLWDRTDTQYF
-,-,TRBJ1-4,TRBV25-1,TGTGCCAGCAGCCAAAGGGGGGCTGCAACTAATGAAAAACTGTTTTTT,CASSQRGAATNEKLFF
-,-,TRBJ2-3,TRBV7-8,TGTGCCAGCAGCTCCGGGGTTACGCAGTATTTT,CASSSGVTQYF
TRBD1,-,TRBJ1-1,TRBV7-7,TGTGCCAGCAGCTCCATTCCAGGGGGCCAGGTTTTCACTGAAGCTTTCTTT,CASSSIPGGQVFTEAFF
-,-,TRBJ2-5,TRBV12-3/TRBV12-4,TGTGCCAGCAGTTTAGGCAAAGAGACCCAGTACTTC,CASSLGKETQYF
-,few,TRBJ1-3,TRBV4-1,TGCGCCAGCAGCCAAGGTGAGACTTCGAGCCGGACCTACTCTGGAAACACCATATATTTT,CASSQGETSSRTYSGNTIYF
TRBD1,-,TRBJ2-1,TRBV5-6,TGTGCCAGCAGCCCTGACAGGGGACGGTACAATGAGCAGTTCTTC,CASSPDRGRYNEQFF
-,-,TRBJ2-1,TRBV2,TGTGCCAGCAGTGAAGTTTTGGCTTTCCAGTTCTTC,CASSEVLAFQFF
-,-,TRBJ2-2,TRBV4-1,TGCGCCAGCAGCGCAGGGGGAGGGGGGGAGCTGTTTTTT,CASSAGGGGELFF
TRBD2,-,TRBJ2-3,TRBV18,TGTGCCAGCTCACCACGTTTAGCGGGGGGGAAAGATACGCAGTATTTT,CASSPRLAGGKDTQYF
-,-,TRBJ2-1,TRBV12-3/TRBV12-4,TGTGCCAGCAGTTTAAGGGATGAGCAGTTCTTC,CASSLRDEQFF